The 23 T cell receptor beta chains below come from one sample, sequenced in a study of shared clonotypes between healthy human individuals. The protocol was immunoSEQ multiplex PCR, while the TCRdb copy is restricted to in-frame clones and leaves out a portion. The repertoire holds around 1.6 million clones, with 98% as singletons. Sequenced material: naive CD4+ T cells sorted from blood. Described subset: CD45RA+ positively selected. The source of these receptors is a man aged 25-45 years in good health.

The chain links TRBV6-6 to TRBJ1-3; D remains unclear. Trimming took 4 bases from V and 0 from J, leaving 10 bases between them. The CDR3 has 15 residues. Germline CDR1 is MNHNY and CDR2 is SVGAGI (reference sequence). The chain's CDR3 is CASSSPGSSGNTIYF. The CDR3 region has the DNA TGTGCCAGCAGTTCGCCCGGGAGCTCTGGAAACACCATATATTTT.

The chain has TRBV28 and TRBJ1-1; D is uncertain. The germline V gene has CDR1 MDHEN and CDR2 SYDVKM. The CDR3 has 15 residues. The ends were cut back, 3 bases at V and 4 bases at J, with 15 bases in the middle. The CDR3 region is CASSFLEGGGTEAFF. CDR3 DNA: TGTGCCAGCAGTTTTCTTGAGGGTGGAGGCACTGAAGCTTTCTTT.

This sequence joins TRBV5-1 and TRBJ2-7, with D uncertain. CDR3 length: 13 residues. The V end was cut by 3 bases, the J end by 3 bases, with 10 bases between. CDR1 is SGHRS, CDR2 YFSETQ, per germline. The CDR3 sequence is CASSSAPGYEQYF. The CDR3 DNA sequence: TGCGCCAGCAGCTCCGCCCCCGGCTACGAGCAGTACTTC.

The chain carries TRBV10-2 and TRBJ1-2; D remains ambiguous. The length of the CDR3 is 14 residues. Germline CDR1 reads WSHSY; CDR2 reads SAAADI. V dropped 3 bases and J dropped 1 base, with 9 bases sitting between them. CDR3 region: CASSERTGNYGYTF. The CDR3 DNA is TGCGCCAGCAGTGAACGGACCGGTAACTATGGCTACACCTTC.

The rearrangement joins TRBV19 to TRBJ2-6; D ambiguous. V lost 8 bases to trimming and J lost 0 bases, with 11 bases between them. The CDR3 is 15 residues long. The germline gives CDR1 LNHDA, CDR2 SQIVND (reference sequence). In nucleotides, the CDR3 is TGTGCCAGTCGGGCATTAAGCTCTGGGGCCAACGTCCTGACTTTC. Its translation: CASRALSSGANVLTF.

The CDR3 DNA follows: TGTGCCAGTAGTATCCCGGGACAGGGGAACATTCAGTACTTC. It specifies CASSIPGQGNIQYF. The chain employs TRBV19 and TRBJ2-4; 10 nucleotides agree with TRBD1. From germline, CDR1 is LNHDA and CDR2 SQIVND (reference sequence). There are 14 residues in the CDR3. Germline trimming cut 3 bases from V and 7 bases from J; bases unmatched to any gene: 3.

The chain combines TRBV27 with TRBJ2-1, with D tentatively TRBD1 (6 bases). CDR1 is MNHEY, CDR2 SMNVEV, per germline (reference sequence). CDR3 length: 13 residues. V was pared by 6 bases and J by 4 bases, with 10 bases between. The CDR3 protein is CASRTQGYNEQFF. The DNA of the CDR3 is TGTGCCAGCAGAACACAGGGATACAATGAGCAGTTCTTC.

The chain has TRBV18 and TRBJ2-7; D perhaps matches TRBD2 (6 bases). Trimming left V 2 bases short and J 5 bases short, with 10 bases between. This CDR3 spans 13 amino acids. Germline V gene data show CDR1 as KGHSH and CDR2 as LQKENI. CDR3 bases: TGTGCCAGCTCACCAAACCCGGGGGACGAGCAGTACTTC. Amino acids: CASSPNPGDEQYF.

The chain carries TRBV5-1 and TRBJ2-7, with D possibly matching TRBD2 (5 bases). V was trimmed by 0 bases and J by 3 bases, leaving 16 bases between them. The V gene's germline CDR1 is SGHRS and CDR2 YFSETQ. This CDR3 spans 16 amino acids. This CDR3 is CASSLGRDSIIYEQYF. The CDR3 DNA is TGCGCCAGCAGCTTGGGCCGGGATTCTATCATCTACGAGCAGTACTTC.

A word on this clone: Other DNA sequences in the same sample also yield this CDR3. The V and J genes are TRBV7-2 and TRBJ1-2, with D unclear. CDR1 is SGHTA, CDR2 FQGNSA, per germline. The CDR3 runs 12 residues. The V end was cut by 5 bases, the J end by 6 bases, with 10 bases between. CDR3 DNA: TGTGCCAGCAGCCTGGTGAGGGATGGCTACACCTTC. This codes for CASSLVRDGYTF. Combining the CDR3 with reference TRBV7-2 and TRBJ1-2 gives the whole variable domain GAGVSQSPSNKVTEKGKDVELRCDPISGHTALYWYRQSLGQGLEFLIYFQGNSAPDKSGLPSDRFSAERTGGSVSTLTIQRTQQEDSAVYLCASSLVRDGYTFGSGTRLTVV.

The CDR3 reads CASRHSGQGNNEQFF. The DNA for the CDR3 is TGTGCCAGCAGGCATTCGGGACAGGGAAACAATGAGCAGTTCTTC. V and J are TRBV28 and TRBJ2-1; 9 nucleotides line up with TRBD1. CDR1 and CDR2 from the germline V gene are MDHEN and SYDVKM. J gave up 5 bases and V 6 bases, and 8 bases lay outside the gene matches. This CDR3 is 15 amino acids long.

The gene calls are TRBV7-6 and TRBJ2-7, with no clear D. V was clipped by 0 bases and J by 2 bases, with 17 bases between them. This CDR3 is 17 amino acids long. CDR1 and CDR2 from the germline V gene are SGHVS and FNYEAQ. The CDR3 bases are TGTGCCAGCAGCTTAGCACCCGGGCAGAATCGGGCCTACGAGCAGTACTTC. Its protein product is CASSLAPGQNRAYEQYF.

The table lists this clone with a count of one. This chain links TRBV5-4 with TRBJ2-2; 11 nucleotides align to TRBD2. This CDR3 spans 16 amino acids. V trimming: 4 bases; J trimming: 7 bases; junction bases outside the gene matches: 9. Germline V gene data show CDR1 as SGHNT and CDR2 as YYREEE (reference sequence). The CDR3 region has the DNA TGTGCCAGCAGCAACGGACTAGCGGGTCCCGGCGGGGAGCTGTTTTTT. Translating it yields CASSNGLAGPGGELFF.

The chain links TRBV28 to TRBJ2-2, with TRBD2 matching 8 bases. The germline gives CDR1 MDHEN, CDR2 SYDVKM. The V and J ends lost 7 bases and 4 bases, in that order; junction bases with no gene match: 5. The CDR3 loop spans 14 amino acids. CDR3: CASTSAGATGELFF. CDR3 coding DNA: TGTGCCAGCACGTCAGCGGGAGCCACCGGGGAGCTGTTTTTT.

The chain combines TRBV20-1 with TRBJ2-5; possibly TRBD2 for D (5 bases). The CDR3 runs 11 residues. V was trimmed by 8 bases and J by 5 bases, leaving 12 bases between them. Germline CDR1 and CDR2: DFQATT and SNEGSKA (reference sequence). The CDR3 DNA is TGCAGTTCTCGGACGGGGGAGACCCAGTACTTC. Residues: CSSRTGETQYF.

The chain is built from TRBV4-1 and TRBJ2-4, with D perhaps matching TRBD1 (6 bases). The V gene's germline CDR1 is MGHRA and CDR2 YSYEKL. Between the trimmed V and J ends, which lost 1 base and 4 bases, there was a span of 11 bases. This CDR3 is built from 15 residues. The CDR3 spells CASSQGGGAKNIQYF. The CDR3 nucleotides read TGCGCCAGCAGCCAAGGTGGGGGCGCGAAAAACATTCAGTACTTC.

This chain uses TRBV27 with TRBJ2-2, with TRBD1 matching over 8 bases. Trimming took 6 bases from V and 5 from J; bases not matched to a gene: 8. The germline V gene encodes CDR1 MNHEY and CDR2 SMNVEV (reference sequence). The CDR3 is 15 amino acids. For the CDR3, the DNA is TGTGCCAGCAGCCGGACGAGACAGGGGACCGGGGAGCTGTTTTTT. It is translated as CASSRTRQGTGELFF.

This rearrangement joins TRBV5-4 to TRBJ2-1, with D perhaps assigned TRBD1 or TRBD2 (5 bases each). The ends were cut back, 0 bases at V and 5 bases at J, with 12 bases in the middle. Per germline, CDR1 SGHNT and CDR2 YYREEE (reference sequence). This CDR3 spans 15 amino acids. CDR3 sequence (DNA): TGTGCCAGCAGCTTGGGGGCCTCGGGGCACAATGAGCAGTTCTTC. Protein product: CASSLGASGHNEQFF.

The chain couples TRBV7-2 to TRBJ2-4, with 7 bases fitting TRBD2. The germline V gene encodes CDR1 SGHTA and CDR2 FQGNSA. The junction had 4 bases not matched to a gene; V was cut back by 1 base and J by 4 bases. The CDR3 extends over 15 amino acids. This chain's CDR3 is CASSLDGSGKNIQYF. For the CDR3, the DNA is TGTGCCAGCAGCTTAGATGGTAGCGGGAAAAACATTCAGTACTTC.

The genes are TRBV9 and TRBJ1-4; D gene unclear. CDR1 is SGDLS and CDR2 is YYNGEE in the germline V gene. CDR3 length: 14 amino acids. The ends were cut back, 1 base at V and 5 bases at J, with 9 bases in the middle. The DNA for the CDR3 is TGTGCCAGCAGCGTATGGGAATCGAATGAAAAACTGTTTTTT. Translation: CASSVWESNEKLFF.

The V call is TRBV7-3, the J call TRBJ2-3; a weak D match, TRBD2 (5 bases). Trimming removed 4 bases from V and 2 bases from J, with 13 bases in between. Germline values: CDR1 SGHTA, CDR2 FQGTGA. The CDR3 covers 15 residues. Written as DNA, the CDR3 is TGTGCCAGCAGCTCCCCGGCGGGCTCCACAGATACGCAGTATTTT. It codes for CASSSPAGSTDTQYF.

The chain carries TRBV5-4 and TRBJ2-3; 8 bases are shared with TRBD1. The CDR3 consists of 16 residues. V was pared by 4 bases and J by 2 bases, with 9 bases of the junction left unmatched. Germline CDR1 and CDR2: SGHNT and YYREEE (reference sequence). In nucleotides, the CDR3 is TGTGCCAGCAGCCCGGGCCGGGACAGGTCCACAGATACGCAGTATTTT. Residues: CASSPGRDRSTDTQYF.

The chain combines TRBV4-2 with TRBJ1-3, with 7 bases matching TRBD1. V lost 2 bases, J lost 2 bases, and 3 bases stayed unmatched. Germline loops: CDR1 LGHNA, CDR2 YNFKEQ. The CDR3 has 15 residues. CDR3 bases: TGTGCCAGCAGCCAAACCGGGACAGCTGGAAACACCATATATTTT. Amino acids: CASSQTGTAGNTIYF.